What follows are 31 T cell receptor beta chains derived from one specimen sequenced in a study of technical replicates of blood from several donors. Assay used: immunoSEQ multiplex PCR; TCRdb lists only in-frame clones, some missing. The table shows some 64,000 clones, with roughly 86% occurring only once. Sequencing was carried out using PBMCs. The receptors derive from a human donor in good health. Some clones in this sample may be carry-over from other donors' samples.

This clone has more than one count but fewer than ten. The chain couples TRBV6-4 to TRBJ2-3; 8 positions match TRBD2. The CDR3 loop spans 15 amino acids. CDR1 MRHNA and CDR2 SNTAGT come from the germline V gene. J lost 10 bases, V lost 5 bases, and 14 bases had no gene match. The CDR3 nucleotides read TGTGCCAGCAGTCGGATAGCGGGGACGCAGGCGGCGCAGTATTTT. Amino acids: CASSRIAGTQAAQYF.

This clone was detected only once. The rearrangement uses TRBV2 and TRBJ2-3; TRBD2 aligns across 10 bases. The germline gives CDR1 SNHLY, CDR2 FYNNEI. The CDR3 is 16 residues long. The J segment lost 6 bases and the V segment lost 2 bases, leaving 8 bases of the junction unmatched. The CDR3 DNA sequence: TGTGCCAGCAGTGAAAAAGGCCTAGCGGGGGTGGATACGCAGTATTTT. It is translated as CASSEKGLAGVDTQYF. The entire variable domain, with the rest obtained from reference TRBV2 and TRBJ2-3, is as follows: EPEVTQTPSHQVTQMGQEVILRCVPISNHLYFYWYRQILGQKVEFLVSFYNNEISEKSEIFDDQFSVERPDGSNFTLKIRSTKLEDSAMYFCASSEKGLAGVDTQYFGPGTRLTVL.

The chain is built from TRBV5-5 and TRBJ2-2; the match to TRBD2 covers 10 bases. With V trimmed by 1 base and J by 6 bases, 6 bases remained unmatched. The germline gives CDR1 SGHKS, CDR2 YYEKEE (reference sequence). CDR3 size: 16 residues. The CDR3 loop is CASSLSGLANSGELFF. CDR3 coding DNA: TGTGCCAGCAGCTTGTCGGGACTAGCGAATTCCGGGGAGCTGTTTTTT. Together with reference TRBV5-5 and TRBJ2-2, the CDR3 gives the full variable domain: DAGVTQSPTHLIKTRGQQVTLRCSPISGHKSVSWYQQVLGQGPQFIFQYYEKEERGRGNFPDRFSARQFPNYSSELNVNALLLGDSALYLCASSLSGLANSGELFFGEGSRLTVL.

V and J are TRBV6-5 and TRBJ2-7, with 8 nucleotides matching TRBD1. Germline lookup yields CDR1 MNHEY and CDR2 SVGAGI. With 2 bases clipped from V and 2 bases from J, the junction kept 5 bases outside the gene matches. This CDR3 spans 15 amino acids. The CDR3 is CASSYGDRGAYEQYF. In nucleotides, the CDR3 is TGTGCCAGCAGTTACGGTGACAGGGGCGCCTACGAGCAGTACTTC.

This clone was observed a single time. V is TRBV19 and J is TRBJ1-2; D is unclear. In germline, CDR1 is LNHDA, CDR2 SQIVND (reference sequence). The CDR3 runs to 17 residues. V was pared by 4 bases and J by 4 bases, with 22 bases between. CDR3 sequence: CASSNPLLLPILYGYTF. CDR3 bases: TGTGCCAGTAGTAACCCCCTTCTGCTACCAATCCTCTATGGCTACACCTTC.

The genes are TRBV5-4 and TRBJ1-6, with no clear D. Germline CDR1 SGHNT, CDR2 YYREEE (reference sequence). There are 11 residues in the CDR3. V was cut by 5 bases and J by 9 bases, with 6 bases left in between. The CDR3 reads CASSICSPLHF. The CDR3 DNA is TGTGCCAGCAGTATTTGTTCACCCCTCCACTTT.

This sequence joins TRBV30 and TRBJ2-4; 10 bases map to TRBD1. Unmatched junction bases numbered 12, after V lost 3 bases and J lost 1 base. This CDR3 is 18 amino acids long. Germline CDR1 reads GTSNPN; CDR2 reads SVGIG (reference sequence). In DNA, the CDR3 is TGTGCCTGGAGCCCCGGGACAGGGGTCTATGGGGCCAAAAACATTCAGTACTTC. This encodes CAWSPGTGVYGAKNIQYF. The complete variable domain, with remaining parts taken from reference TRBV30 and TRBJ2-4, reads SQTIHQWPATLVQPVGSPLSLECTVEGTSNPNLYWYRQAAGRGLQLLFYSVGIGQISSEVPQNLSASRPQDRQFILSSKKLLLSDSGFYLCAWSPGTGVYGAKNIQYFGAGTRLSVL.

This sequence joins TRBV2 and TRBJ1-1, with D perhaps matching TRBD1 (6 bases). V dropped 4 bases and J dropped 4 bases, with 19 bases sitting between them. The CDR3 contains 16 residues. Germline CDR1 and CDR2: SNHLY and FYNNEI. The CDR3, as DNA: TGTGCCAGCAGTGGATCTCAAGCGGGGGCGCGCACTGAAGCTTTCTTT. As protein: CASSGSQAGARTEAFF.

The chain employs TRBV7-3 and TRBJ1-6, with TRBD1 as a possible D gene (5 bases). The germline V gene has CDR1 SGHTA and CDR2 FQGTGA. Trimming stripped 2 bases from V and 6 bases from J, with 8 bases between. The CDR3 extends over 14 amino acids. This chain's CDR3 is CASSLGTINSPLHF. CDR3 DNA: TGTGCCAGCAGCTTAGGGACTATTAATTCACCCCTCCACTTT.

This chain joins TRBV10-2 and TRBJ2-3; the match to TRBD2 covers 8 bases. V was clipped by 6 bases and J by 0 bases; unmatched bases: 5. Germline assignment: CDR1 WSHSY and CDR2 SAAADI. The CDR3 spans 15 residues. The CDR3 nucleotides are TGCGCCAGCAGGATAGCGGGGTTTAGCACAGATACGCAGTATTTT. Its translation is CASRIAGFSTDTQYF.

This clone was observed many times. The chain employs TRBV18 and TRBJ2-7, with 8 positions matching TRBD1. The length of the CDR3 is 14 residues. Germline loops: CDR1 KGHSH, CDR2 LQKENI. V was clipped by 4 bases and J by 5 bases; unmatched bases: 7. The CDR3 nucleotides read TGTGCCAGCTCACACCGGACAGGGCGGGACGAGCAGTACTTC. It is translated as CASSHRTGRDEQYF.

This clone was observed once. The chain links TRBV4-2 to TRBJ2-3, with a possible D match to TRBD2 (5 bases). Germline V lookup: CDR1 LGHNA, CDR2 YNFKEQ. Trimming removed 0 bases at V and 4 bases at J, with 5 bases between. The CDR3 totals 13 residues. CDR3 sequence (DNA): TGTGCCAGCAGCCAAGATAGCGCAGATACGCAGTATTTT. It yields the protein CASSQDSADTQYF.

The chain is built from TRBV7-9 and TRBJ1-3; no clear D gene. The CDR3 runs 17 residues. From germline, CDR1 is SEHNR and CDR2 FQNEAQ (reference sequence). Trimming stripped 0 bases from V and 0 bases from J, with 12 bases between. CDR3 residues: CASSLARVHDSGNTIYF. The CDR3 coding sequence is TGTGCCAGCAGCTTAGCTCGGGTCCACGACTCTGGAAACACCATATATTTT.

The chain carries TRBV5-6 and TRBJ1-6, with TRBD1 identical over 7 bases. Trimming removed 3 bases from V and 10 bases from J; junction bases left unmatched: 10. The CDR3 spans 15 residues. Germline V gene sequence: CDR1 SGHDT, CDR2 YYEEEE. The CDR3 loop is CASSSYRGGKSPLHF. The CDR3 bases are TGTGCCAGCAGCTCGTACAGGGGTGGTAAATCACCCCTCCACTTT.

As DNA, the CDR3 is TGTGCCAGCAGCTTGTTTAGGGGTAATTCACCCCTCCACTTT. Protein sequence: CASSLFRGNSPLHF. The chain employs TRBV5-6 and TRBJ1-6; D may be TRBD1 (5 bases). CDR1 and CDR2 (germline): SGHDT, YYEEEE. This CDR3 has 14 amino acids. V was pared by 1 base and J by 6 bases, with 8 bases between.

CDR3 loop: CASSHGLAYEQYF. The CDR3 bases are TGCGCCAGCAGCCACGGACTAGCCTACGAGCAGTACTTC. V gene TRBV5-1 combines with J gene TRBJ2-7, with 7 positions matching TRBD2. CDR1 is SGHRS, CDR2 YFSETQ, per germline. J lost 2 bases, V lost 4 bases, and 3 bases had no gene match. The length of the CDR3 is 13 residues.

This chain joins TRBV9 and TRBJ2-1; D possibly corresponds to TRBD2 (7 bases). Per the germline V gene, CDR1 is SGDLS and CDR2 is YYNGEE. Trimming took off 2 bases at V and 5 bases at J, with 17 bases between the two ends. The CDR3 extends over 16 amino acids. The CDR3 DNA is TGTGCCAGCAGCGTGGGGGGGCAGGCTAAAAACAATGAGCAGTTCTTC. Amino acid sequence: CASSVGGQAKNNEQFF.

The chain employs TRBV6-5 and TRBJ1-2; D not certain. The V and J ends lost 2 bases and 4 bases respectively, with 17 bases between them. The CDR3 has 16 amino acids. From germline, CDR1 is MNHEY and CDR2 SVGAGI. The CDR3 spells CASSYPSGPELYGYTF. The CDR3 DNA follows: TGTGCCAGCAGTTACCCCTCCGGTCCTGAACTCTATGGCTACACCTTC.

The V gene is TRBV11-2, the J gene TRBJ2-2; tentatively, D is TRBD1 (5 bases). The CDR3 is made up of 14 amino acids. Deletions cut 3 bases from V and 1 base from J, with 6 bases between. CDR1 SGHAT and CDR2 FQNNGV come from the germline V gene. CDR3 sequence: CASSFDRNTGELFF. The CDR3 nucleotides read TGTGCCAGCAGCTTCGACAGGAACACCGGGGAGCTGTTTTTT.

Here the CDR3 DNA reads TGTGCCAGCTCACCAATTTCAGGGGGAAACGACGAGCAGTACTTC. It encodes CASSPISGGNDEQYF. The chain joins TRBV18 to TRBJ2-7; 7 bases fit TRBD1. Per germline, CDR1 KGHSH and CDR2 LQKENI. The V gene end was trimmed by 2 bases and the J gene end by 5 bases; junction bases not matched to a gene: 9. The CDR3 consists of 15 residues.

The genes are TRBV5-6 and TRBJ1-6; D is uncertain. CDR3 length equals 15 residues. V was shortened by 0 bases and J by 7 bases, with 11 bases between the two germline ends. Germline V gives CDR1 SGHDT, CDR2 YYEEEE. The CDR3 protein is CASSLEGEPNSPLHF. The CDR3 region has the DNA TGTGCCAGCAGCTTGGAGGGAGAGCCAAATTCACCCCTCCACTTT. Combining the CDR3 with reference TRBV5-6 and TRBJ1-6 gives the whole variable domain DAGVTQSPTHLIKTRGQQVTLRCSPKSGHDTVSWYQQALGQGPQFIFQYYEEEERQRGNFPDRFSGHQFPNYSSELNVNALLLGDSALYLCASSLEGEPNSPLHFGNGTRLTVT.

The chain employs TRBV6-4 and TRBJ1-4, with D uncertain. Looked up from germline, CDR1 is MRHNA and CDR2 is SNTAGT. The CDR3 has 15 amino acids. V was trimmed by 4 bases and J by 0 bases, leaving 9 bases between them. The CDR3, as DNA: TGTGCCAGCAGTGTTAGCCCGGCAACTAATGAAAAACTGTTTTTT. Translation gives CASSVSPATNEKLFF.

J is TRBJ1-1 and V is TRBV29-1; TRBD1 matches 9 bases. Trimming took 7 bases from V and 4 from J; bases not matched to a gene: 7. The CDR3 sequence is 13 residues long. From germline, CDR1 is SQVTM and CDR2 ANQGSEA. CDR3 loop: CSGIQGAATEAFF. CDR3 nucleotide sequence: TGCAGCGGAATACAGGGGGCGGCCACTGAAGCTTTCTTT.

This CDR3 reads CASSETGSNSGANVLTF. The DNA for the CDR3 is TGTGCCAGCAGCGAGACAGGGTCCAACTCTGGGGCCAACGTCCTGACTTTC. V is TRBV7-3 and J is TRBJ2-6; 7 nucleotides align to TRBD1. Germline-derived CDR1 and CDR2 are SGHTA and FQGTGA. CDR3 length equals 17 residues. Trimming cost V 5 bases and J 0 bases; bases outside gene matches: 7. Full variable domain (outside the CDR3, taken from reference TRBV7-3 and TRBJ2-6): GAGVSQTPSNKVTEKGKYVELRCDPISGHTALYWYRQSLGQGPEFLIYFQGTGAADDSGLPNDRFFAVRPEGSVSTLKIQRTERGDSAVYLCASSETGSNSGANVLTFGAGSRLTVL.

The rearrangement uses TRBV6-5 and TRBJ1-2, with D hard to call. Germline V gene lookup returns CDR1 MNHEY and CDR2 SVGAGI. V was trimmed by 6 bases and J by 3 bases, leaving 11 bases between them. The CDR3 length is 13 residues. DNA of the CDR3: TGTGCCAGCAGAATCACCCAGGACTATGGCTACACCTTC. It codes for CASRITQDYGYTF.

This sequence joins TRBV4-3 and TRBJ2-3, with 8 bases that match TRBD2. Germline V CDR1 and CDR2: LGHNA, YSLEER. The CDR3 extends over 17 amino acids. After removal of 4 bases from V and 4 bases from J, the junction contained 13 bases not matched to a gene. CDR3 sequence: CASSRGPRGAGADTQYF. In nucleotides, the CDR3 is TGCGCCAGCAGCCGCGGTCCGCGGGGGGCCGGGGCAGATACGCAGTATTTT.

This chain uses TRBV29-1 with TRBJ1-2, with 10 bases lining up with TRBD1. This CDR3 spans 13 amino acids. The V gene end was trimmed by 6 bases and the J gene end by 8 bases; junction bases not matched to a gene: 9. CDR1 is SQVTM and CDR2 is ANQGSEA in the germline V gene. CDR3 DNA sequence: TGCAGCGTGGGACAGGGGCCTGCGGGAGGCTACACCTTC. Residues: CSVGQGPAGGYTF.

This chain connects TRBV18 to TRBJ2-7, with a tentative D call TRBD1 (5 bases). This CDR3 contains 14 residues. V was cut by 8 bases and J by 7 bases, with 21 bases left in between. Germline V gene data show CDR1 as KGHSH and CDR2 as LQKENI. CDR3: CASTSVGREREQYF. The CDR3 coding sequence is TGTGCCAGCACCTCGGTGGGGCGAGAGAGGGAGCAGTACTTC.

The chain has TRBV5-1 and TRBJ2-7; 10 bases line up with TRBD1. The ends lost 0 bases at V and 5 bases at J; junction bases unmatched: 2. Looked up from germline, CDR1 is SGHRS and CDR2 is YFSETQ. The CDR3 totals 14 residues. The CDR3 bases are TGCGCCAGCAGCTTGGGACAGGGGGCGGACGAGCAGTACTTC. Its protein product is CASSLGQGADEQYF.

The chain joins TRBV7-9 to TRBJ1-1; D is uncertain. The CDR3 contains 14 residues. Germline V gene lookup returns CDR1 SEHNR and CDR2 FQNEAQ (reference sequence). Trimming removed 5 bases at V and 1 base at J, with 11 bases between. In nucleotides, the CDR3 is TGTGCCAGCAGCATCGAGGGATCGAACACTGAAGCTTTCTTT. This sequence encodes CASSIEGSNTEAFF.

DNA of the CDR3: TGCGCCAGCAGCTTGGGAGACCCAGGGACCCAGTACTTC. This codes for CASSLGDPGTQYF. The chain joins TRBV5-1 to TRBJ2-5; D gene ambiguous. Trimming removed 0 bases at V and 7 bases at J, with 10 bases between. Germline CDR1 reads SGHRS; CDR2 reads YFSETQ. The CDR3 is 13 amino acids.